The 11 T cell receptor beta chains given below trace back to one sample, sequenced in a study of cytomegalovirus exposure and HLA in healthy donors. Primers: 60 Vbeta forward and 13 Jbeta reverse. Clones were sequenced by immunoSEQ multiplex PCR, and TCRdb holds only the in-frame ones, with some missing. The table shows around 180,000 clones, with roughly 83% occurring only once. The sample consisted of PBMCs. These receptors originate from a boy younger than 18 in good health and CMV-seronegative.

This rearrangement joins TRBV10-2 to TRBJ2-1, with a possible D match to TRBD1 (6 bases). This CDR3 spans 16 amino acids. Trimming pared 6 bases from V and 5 bases from J, leaving 20 bases between. Germline assignment: CDR1 WSHSY and CDR2 SAAADI. The CDR3 protein is CASSDRKTESDNEQFF. CDR3 coding DNA: TGCGCCAGCAGCGACAGGAAAACCGAATCAGACAATGAGCAGTTCTTC.

There are a few counts of this clone. This chain uses TRBV30 with TRBJ1-2; 8 nucleotides agree with TRBD1. Unmatched junction bases numbered 4, after V lost 8 bases and J lost 2 bases. Germline CDR1 is GTSNPN and CDR2 is SVGIG (reference sequence). This CDR3 is 12 amino acids long. CDR3 protein: CAGDRKNYGYTF. For the CDR3, the DNA is TGTGCCGGGGACAGGAAAAACTATGGCTACACCTTC. The complete variable domain, with remaining parts taken from reference TRBV30 and TRBJ1-2, reads SQTIHQWPATLVQPVGSPLSLECTVEGTSNPNLYWYRQAAGRGLQLLFYSVGIGQISSEVPQNLSASRPQDRQFILSSKKLLLSDSGFYLCAGDRKNYGYTFGSGTRLTVV.

The chain has TRBV6-1 and TRBJ2-7; D not certain. This CDR3 is built from 12 residues. With 10 bases removed from V and 2 bases from J, the gap between germline ends came to 12 bases. The germline CDR1 and CDR2 sequences are MNHNS and SASEGT. The CDR3 DNA sequence: TGTGCCATCACCCTAGGAGCCTACGAGCAGTACTTC. This translates into CAITLGAYEQYF.

The chain recombines TRBV5-6 with TRBJ1-1; 10 positions match TRBD1. V dropped 4 bases and J dropped 4; count of bases not matched to a gene: 7. This CDR3 comprises 15 residues. Germline V CDR1 and CDR2: SGHDT, YYEEEE. CDR3: CASSLRTGGFTEAFF. Here the CDR3 DNA reads TGTGCCAGCAGCCTAAGGACAGGGGGTTTCACTGAAGCTTTCTTT.

The table lists this clone with a few counts. The J gene is TRBJ1-6, the V gene TRBV6-1, with TRBD1 matching over 8 bases. With 6 bases clipped from V and 10 bases from J, the junction kept 11 bases outside the gene matches. CDR1 is MNHNS, CDR2 SASEGT, per germline. CDR3 length equals 15 residues. The CDR3 DNA reads as TGTGCCAGCAGCCAAGCCGGGACAGGATTGTCACCCCTCCACTTT. The encoded protein is CASSQAGTGLSPLHF.

The V and J genes are TRBV2 and TRBJ1-1; TRBD1 might be the D (5 bases). Germline-derived CDR1 and CDR2 are SNHLY and FYNNEI. CDR3 length: 15 amino acids. Trimming pared 8 bases from V and 5 bases from J, leaving 21 bases between. The CDR3 reads CASGPPGGARTEAFF. For the CDR3, the DNA is TGTGCCAGCGGTCCCCCCGGCGGGGCTAGGACTGAAGCTTTCTTT.

A single count supports this clone. This chain joins TRBV19 and TRBJ2-2, with a possible D match to TRBD1 (6 bases). The germline V and J ends were trimmed by 1 base and 1 base, with 7 bases remaining between them. This CDR3 spans 15 amino acids. Germline V gene sequence: CDR1 LNHDA, CDR2 SQIVND (reference sequence). CDR3 protein: CASSIGTVNTGELFF. The CDR3 region has the DNA TGTGCCAGTAGTATAGGGACAGTGAACACCGGGGAGCTGTTTTTT.

This chain connects TRBV2 to TRBJ1-2, with D uncertain. The V and J ends lost 7 bases and 8 bases respectively, with 14 bases between them. Germline V CDR1 and CDR2: SNHLY, FYNNEI. This CDR3 is built from 12 residues. CDR3 DNA sequence: TGTGCCAGCAAATACATCCCGGAGGGCTACACCTTC. This sequence encodes CASKYIPEGYTF. The entire variable domain, with the rest obtained from reference TRBV2 and TRBJ1-2, is as follows: EPEVTQTPSHQVTQMGQEVILRCVPISNHLYFYWYRQILGQKVEFLVSFYNNEISEKSEIFDDQFSVERPDGSNFTLKIRSTKLEDSAMYFCASKYIPEGYTFGSGTRLTVV.

V and J are TRBV9 and TRBJ1-1; D is perhaps TRBD1 (6 bases). CDR1 SGDLS and CDR2 YYNGEE come from the germline V gene. V lost 7 bases to trimming and J lost 4 bases, with 14 bases between them. The CDR3 extends over 13 amino acids. The CDR3 DNA is TGTGCCAGCGGGGGGGGCGGTGTCACTGAAGCTTTCTTT. Amino acid sequence: CASGGGGVTEAFF.

This chain links TRBV18 with TRBJ1-1, with 8 bases aligning to TRBD1. V dropped 2 bases and J dropped 1; count of bases not matched to a gene: 6. The germline gives CDR1 KGHSH, CDR2 LQKENI. This CDR3 has 16 amino acids. The CDR3 region is CASSPGRTGKNTEAFF. CDR3 sequence (DNA): TGTGCCAGCTCACCAGGAAGGACAGGGAAGAACACTGAAGCTTTCTTT.

This chain joins TRBV7-3 and TRBJ2-1, with D possibly being TRBD2 (6 bases). The CDR3 runs to 15 residues. Trimming removed 5 bases from V and 2 bases from J, with 13 bases in between. Germline V gives CDR1 SGHTA, CDR2 FQGTGA. DNA of the CDR3: TGTGCCAGCAGCGAGGAGGGGTTTCCCTACAATGAGCAGTTCTTC. It yields the protein CASSEEGFPYNEQFF.